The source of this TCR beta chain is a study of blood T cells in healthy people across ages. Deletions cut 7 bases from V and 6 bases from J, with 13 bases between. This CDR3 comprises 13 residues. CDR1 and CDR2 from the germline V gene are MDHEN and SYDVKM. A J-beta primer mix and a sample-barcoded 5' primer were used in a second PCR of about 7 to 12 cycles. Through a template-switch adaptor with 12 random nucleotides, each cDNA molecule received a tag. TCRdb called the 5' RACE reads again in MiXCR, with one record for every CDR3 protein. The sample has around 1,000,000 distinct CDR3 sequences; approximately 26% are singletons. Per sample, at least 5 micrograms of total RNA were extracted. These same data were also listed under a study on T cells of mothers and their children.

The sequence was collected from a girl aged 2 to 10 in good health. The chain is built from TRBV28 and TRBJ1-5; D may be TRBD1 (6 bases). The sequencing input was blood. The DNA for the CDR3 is TGTGCCAGCATGGGGACATATGGTCAGCCCCAGCATTTT. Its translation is CASMGTYGQPQHF.